The sequence of this T cell receptor beta chain was determined in a study of brain T cells in children with intractable seizures. The protocol was immunoSEQ multiplex PCR, while the TCRdb copy is restricted to in-frame clones and leaves out a portion. The data show 88,000 or so clones, about 90% seen once. This clone was picked up a small number of times. CDR3 length equals 14 residues. Trimming took 1 base from V and 5 from J, leaving 13 bases between them. The germline CDR1 and CDR2 sequences are SGHDT and YYEEEE. Here the sequenced sample was peripheral blood, taken at surgery. V usage is TRBV5-6 and J usage is TRBJ2-7; the D gene is possibly TRBD2 (5 bases). This TCR was recovered from a girl aged 2-9 years with Rasmussen encephalitis and intractable seizures. The CDR3 nucleotides are TGTGCCAGCAGCTTGAAACTAGAATACCACGAGCAGTACTTC. Translation: CASSLKLEYHEQYF.